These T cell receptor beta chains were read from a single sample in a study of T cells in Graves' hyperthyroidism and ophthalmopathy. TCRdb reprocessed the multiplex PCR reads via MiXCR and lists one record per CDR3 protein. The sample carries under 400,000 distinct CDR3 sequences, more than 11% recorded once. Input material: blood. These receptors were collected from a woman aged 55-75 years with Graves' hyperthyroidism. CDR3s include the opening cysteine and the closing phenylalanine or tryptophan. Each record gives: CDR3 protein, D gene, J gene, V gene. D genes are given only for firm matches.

CDR3 protein: CATSRDLQGGGEQYF; D gene: NA; J gene: TRBJ2-7; V gene: TRBV15
CDR3 protein: CSATGLFGPRVSSYEQYF; D gene: NA; J gene: TRBJ2-7; V gene: TRBV20-1
CDR3 protein: CASSAGTSGFTDTQYF; D gene: TRBD2; J gene: TRBJ2-3; V gene: TRBV9
CDR3 protein: CASSSGLAAIQEAQYF; D gene: TRBD2; J gene: TRBJ2-5; V gene: TRBV9
CDR3 protein: CASSLRSSGLSREQFF; D gene: TRBD2; J gene: TRBJ2-1; V gene: TRBV12-3/TRBV12-4
CDR3 protein: CASSPGLSRVEQYF; D gene: NA; J gene: TRBJ2-7; V gene: TRBV18
CDR3 protein: CATGWLADNEQFF; D gene: TRBD2; J gene: TRBJ2-1; V gene: TRBV10-3
CDR3 protein: CASHPRTGELFF; D gene: NA; J gene: TRBJ2-2; V gene: TRBV5-1
CDR3 protein: CAISDPGTGTSTDTQYF; D gene: TRBD1; J gene: TRBJ2-3; V gene: TRBV10-3
CDR3 protein: CSAPSGWDSTDTQYF; D gene: NA; J gene: TRBJ2-3; V gene: TRBV20-1
CDR3 protein: CSARDFSNTEAFF; D gene: NA; J gene: TRBJ1-1; V gene: TRBV20-1
CDR3 protein: CASSVAVLYEQYF; D gene: NA; J gene: TRBJ2-7; V gene: TRBV2
CDR3 protein: CASSPEGGHQPQHF; D gene: NA; J gene: TRBJ1-5; V gene: TRBV18
CDR3 protein: CASSIDKRRRIYNEQFF; D gene: NA; J gene: TRBJ2-1; V gene: TRBV19
CDR3 protein: CASQRDRFYEQYF; D gene: TRBD1; J gene: TRBJ2-7; V gene: TRBV6-1
CDR3 protein: CASNSGGWYEQYF; D gene: NA; J gene: TRBJ2-7; V gene: TRBV2
CDR3 protein: CASSTGTGTYNEQYF; D gene: TRBD1; J gene: NA; V gene: TRBV28
CDR3 protein: CASSEEASEPSEEQYF; D gene: NA; J gene: TRBJ2-7; V gene: TRBV6-1
CDR3 protein: CASSATGANVLTF; D gene: NA; J gene: TRBJ2-6; V gene: TRBV12-3/TRBV12-4
CDR3 protein: CASSWTGGGYNEQFF; D gene: TRBD2; J gene: TRBJ2-1; V gene: TRBV5-4
CDR3 protein: CASKGGGNEQFF; D gene: NA; J gene: TRBJ2-1; V gene: TRBV2
CDR3 protein: CASSLSEGTYNEQFF; D gene: NA; J gene: TRBJ2-1; V gene: TRBV7-8
CDR3 protein: CASSLVVAAPYNEQFF; D gene: NA; J gene: TRBJ2-1; V gene: TRBV5-6
CDR3 protein: CASNRDGTDTQYF; D gene: NA; J gene: TRBJ2-3; V gene: TRBV2
CDR3 protein: CSAGGGLGSPTDTQYF; D gene: TRBD2; J gene: TRBJ2-3; V gene: TRBV20-1
CDR3 protein: CASSTATGASYEQYF; D gene: TRBD1; J gene: TRBJ2-7; V gene: TRBV19
CDR3 protein: CASSPKQGEGYTF; D gene: NA; J gene: TRBJ1-2; V gene: TRBV18
CDR3 protein: CASSFRGHTEAFF; D gene: NA; J gene: TRBJ1-1; V gene: TRBV5-1
CDR3 protein: CASSVVTGGVDEQFF; D gene: TRBD1; J gene: TRBJ2-1; V gene: TRBV9
CDR3 protein: CASSPREFYTGELFF; D gene: NA; J gene: TRBJ2-2; V gene: TRBV9
CDR3 protein: CASSLVGRVADTQYF; D gene: TRBD2; J gene: TRBJ2-3; V gene: TRBV7-3
CDR3 protein: CASSYYKQGQGEAFF; D gene: TRBD1; J gene: TRBJ1-1; V gene: TRBV6-5
CDR3 protein: CASSSGGAGANVLTF; D gene: TRBD2; J gene: TRBJ2-6; V gene: TRBV11-3
CDR3 protein: CASIRTALYNSPLHF; D gene: NA; J gene: TRBJ1-6; V gene: TRBV2
CDR3 protein: CSALNLRQGANYGYTF; D gene: TRBD1; J gene: TRBJ1-2; V gene: TRBV20-1
CDR3 protein: CASSLVGGAVRSPLHF; D gene: NA; J gene: TRBJ1-6; V gene: TRBV5-1
CDR3 protein: CASSWGTRLHTGELFF; D gene: TRBD2; J gene: TRBJ2-2; V gene: TRBV7-3
CDR3 protein: CASRTLRTSGRGNEQFF; D gene: TRBD2; J gene: TRBJ2-1; V gene: TRBV28
CDR3 protein: CASSFRVPSGAETQYF; D gene: NA; J gene: TRBJ2-5; V gene: TRBV5-1
CDR3 protein: CASSLERSSYNGQFF; D gene: NA; J gene: TRBJ2-1; V gene: TRBV5-1
CDR3 protein: CATRQGPNTEAFF; D gene: TRBD1; J gene: TRBJ1-1; V gene: TRBV19
CDR3 protein: CASSTRSGHEQYF; D gene: NA; J gene: TRBJ2-7; V gene: TRBV19
CDR3 protein: CASSLRDRYEQYF; D gene: TRBD1; J gene: TRBJ2-7; V gene: TRBV12-3/TRBV12-4
CDR3 protein: CASGMGRDGDEQFF; D gene: NA; J gene: TRBJ2-1; V gene: TRBV19
CDR3 protein: CASSRDRGERQYF; D gene: TRBD1; J gene: TRBJ2-3; V gene: TRBV7-2
CDR3 protein: CASFSPRTGHQDIQYF; D gene: TRBD1; J gene: TRBJ2-4; V gene: TRBV6-2/TRBV6-3
CDR3 protein: CSASGGGGQETQYF; D gene: TRBD2; J gene: TRBJ2-5; V gene: TRBV20-1